This T cell receptor (beta chain) appears in the sequencing data of a study of shared clonotypes between healthy human individuals. Here immunoSEQ multiplex PCR was the method, and the copy in TCRdb shows in-frame clones only, minus some. The sample yields 1 million to 1.3 million clones, approximately 78% seen once. CDR3 length: 14 residues. V lost 8 bases, J lost 1 base, and 16 bases lay in between. Germline V gene data show CDR1 as SQVTM and CDR2 as ANQGSEA. This TCR was recovered from a young man in good health. Some clones in this sample may be carry-over from other donors' samples. The chain couples TRBV29-1 to TRBJ2-3; no firm D call. Source material: memory CD4+ T cells from PBMCs. Subset of the sample: CD45RA-negative fraction. The DNA for the CDR3 is TGCAGCACCTCCCCGGCTCGGGGCACAGATACGCAGTATTTT. The encoded protein is CSTSPARGTDTQYF.